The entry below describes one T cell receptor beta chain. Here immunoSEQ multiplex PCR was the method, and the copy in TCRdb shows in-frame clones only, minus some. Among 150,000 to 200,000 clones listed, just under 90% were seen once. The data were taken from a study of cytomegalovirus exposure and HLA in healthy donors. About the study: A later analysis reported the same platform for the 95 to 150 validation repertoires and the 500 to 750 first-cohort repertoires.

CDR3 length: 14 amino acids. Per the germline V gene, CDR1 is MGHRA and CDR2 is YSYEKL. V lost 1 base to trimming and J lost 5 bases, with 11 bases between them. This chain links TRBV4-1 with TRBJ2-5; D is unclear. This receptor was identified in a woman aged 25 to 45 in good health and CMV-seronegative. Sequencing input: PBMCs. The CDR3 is CASSQVVSVETQYF. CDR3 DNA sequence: TGCGCCAGCAGCCAAGTCGTTTCAGTGGAGACCCAGTACTTC.